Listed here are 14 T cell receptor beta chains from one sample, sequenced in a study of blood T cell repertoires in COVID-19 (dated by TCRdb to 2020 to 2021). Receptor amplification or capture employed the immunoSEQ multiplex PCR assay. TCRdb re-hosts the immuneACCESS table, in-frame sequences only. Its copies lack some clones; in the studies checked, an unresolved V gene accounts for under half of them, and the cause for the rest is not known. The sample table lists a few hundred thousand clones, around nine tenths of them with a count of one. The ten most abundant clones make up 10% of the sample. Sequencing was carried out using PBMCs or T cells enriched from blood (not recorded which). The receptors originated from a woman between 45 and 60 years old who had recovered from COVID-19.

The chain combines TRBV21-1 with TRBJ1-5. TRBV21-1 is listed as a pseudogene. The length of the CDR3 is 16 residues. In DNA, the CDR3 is TGTGCCAGCAGCAAATATGGCAGGCTCGGGAGTCAGCCCCAGCATTTT. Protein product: CASSKYGRLGSQPQHF.

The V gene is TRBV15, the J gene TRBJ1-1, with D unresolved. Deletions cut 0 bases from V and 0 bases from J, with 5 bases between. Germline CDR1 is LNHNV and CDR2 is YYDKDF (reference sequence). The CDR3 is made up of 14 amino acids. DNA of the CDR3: TGTGCCACCAGCAGAGAGGCCTTGAACACTGAAGCTTTCTTT. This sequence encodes CATSREALNTEAFF. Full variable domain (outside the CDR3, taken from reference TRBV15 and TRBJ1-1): DAMVIQNPRYQVTQFGKPVTLSCSQTLNHNVMYWYQQKSSQAPKLLFHYYDKDFNNEADTPDNFQSRRPNTSFCFLDIRSPGLGDTAMYLCATSREALNTEAFFGQGTRLTVV.

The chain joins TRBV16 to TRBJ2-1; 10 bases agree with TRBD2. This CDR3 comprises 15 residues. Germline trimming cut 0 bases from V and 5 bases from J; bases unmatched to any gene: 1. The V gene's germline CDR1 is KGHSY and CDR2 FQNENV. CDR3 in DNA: TGTGCCAGCAGCCAATCACTAGCGGGGAACAATGAGCAGTTCTTC. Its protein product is CASSQSLAGNNEQFF. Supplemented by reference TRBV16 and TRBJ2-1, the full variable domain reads GEEVAQTPKHLVRGEGQKAKLYCAPIKGHSYVFWYQQVLKNEFKFLISFQNENVFDETGMPKERFSAKCLPNSPCSLEIQATKLEDSAVYFCASSQSLAGNNEQFFGPGTRLTVL.

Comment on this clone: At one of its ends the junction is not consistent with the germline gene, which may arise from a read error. This chain's CDR3 is CASSSRDRHRHSGNTIYF. The CDR3 bases are TGTGCTAGCAGTAGCCGGGACAGGCACCGACACTCTGGAAACACCATATATTTT. The gene calls are TRBV7-7 and TRBJ1-3; 8 bases are a match to TRBD1. The CDR3 totals 18 residues. Germline CDR1 is SSHAT and CDR2 is FNYEAQ (reference sequence).

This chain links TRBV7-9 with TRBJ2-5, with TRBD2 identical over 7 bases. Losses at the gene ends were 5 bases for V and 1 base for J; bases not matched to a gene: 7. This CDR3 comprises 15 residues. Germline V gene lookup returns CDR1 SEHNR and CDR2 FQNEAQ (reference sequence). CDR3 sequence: CASSPREGLQETQYF. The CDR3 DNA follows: TGTGCCAGCAGCCCGAGGGAGGGTCTCCAAGAGACCCAGTACTTC.

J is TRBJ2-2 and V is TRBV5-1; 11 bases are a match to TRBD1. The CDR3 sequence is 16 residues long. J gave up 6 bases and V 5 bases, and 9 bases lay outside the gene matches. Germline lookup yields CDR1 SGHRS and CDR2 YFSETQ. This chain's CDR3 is CASRQGTGGTSGELFF. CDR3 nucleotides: TGCGCCAGCAGGCAGGGGACAGGGGGTACGTCCGGGGAGCTGTTTTTT.

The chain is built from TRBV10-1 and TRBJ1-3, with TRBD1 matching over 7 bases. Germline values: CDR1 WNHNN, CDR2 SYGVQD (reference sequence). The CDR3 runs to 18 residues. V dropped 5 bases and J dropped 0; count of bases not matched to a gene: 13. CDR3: CASSKDPLGDSSGNTIYF. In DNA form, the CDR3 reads TGCGCCAGCAGTAAAGACCCATTGGGGGACAGCTCTGGAAACACCATATATTTT.

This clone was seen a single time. The CDR3 coding sequence is TGTGCCAGCAGCGAAGGGACAGGGGGTCCCACTAACACTGAAGCTTTCTTT. This codes for CASSEGTGGPTNTEAFF. The chain employs TRBV7-9 and TRBJ1-1; the match to TRBD1 covers 11 bases. The germline V gene encodes CDR1 SEHNR and CDR2 FQNEAQ (reference sequence). The CDR3 is 17 residues long. V was pared by 5 bases and J by 2 bases, with 10 bases of the junction left unmatched.

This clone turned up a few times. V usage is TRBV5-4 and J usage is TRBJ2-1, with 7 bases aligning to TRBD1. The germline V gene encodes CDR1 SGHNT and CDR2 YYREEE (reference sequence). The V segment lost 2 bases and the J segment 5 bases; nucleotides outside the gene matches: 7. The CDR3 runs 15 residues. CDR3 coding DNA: TGTGCCAGCAGCTTTTCCGGGGACAGAAACAATGAGCAGTTCTTC. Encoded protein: CASSFSGDRNNEQFF.

CDR3 residues: CASSTSGLIDNEQFF. The CDR3 DNA is TGTGCCAGCAGCACCTCGGGACTAATTGACAATGAGCAGTTCTTC. The gene calls are TRBV6-5 and TRBJ2-1; 7 nucleotides agree with TRBD2. V gave up 6 bases and J gave up 5 bases; unmatched junction bases: 10. The germline CDR1 and CDR2 sequences are MNHEY and SVGAGI. The CDR3 runs to 15 residues.

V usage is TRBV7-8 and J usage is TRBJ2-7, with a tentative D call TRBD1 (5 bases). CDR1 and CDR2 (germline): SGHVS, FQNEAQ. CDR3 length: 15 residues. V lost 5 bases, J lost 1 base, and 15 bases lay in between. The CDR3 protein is CASSTTGYWSYEQYF. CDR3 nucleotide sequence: TGTGCCAGCAGCACTACAGGTTATTGGTCCTACGAGCAGTACTTC.

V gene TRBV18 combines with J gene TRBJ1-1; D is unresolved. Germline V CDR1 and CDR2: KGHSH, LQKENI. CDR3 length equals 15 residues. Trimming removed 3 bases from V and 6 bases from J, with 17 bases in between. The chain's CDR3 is CASSPAADTKSEAFF. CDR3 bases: TGTGCCAGCTCACCCGCGGCAGATACAAAGTCTGAAGCTTTCTTT. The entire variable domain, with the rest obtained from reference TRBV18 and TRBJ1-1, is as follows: NAGVMQNPRHLVRRRGQEARLRCSPMKGHSHVYWYRQLPEEGLKFMVYLQKENIIDESGMPKERFSAEFPKEGPSILRIQQVVRGDSAAYFCASSPAADTKSEAFFGQGTRLTVV.

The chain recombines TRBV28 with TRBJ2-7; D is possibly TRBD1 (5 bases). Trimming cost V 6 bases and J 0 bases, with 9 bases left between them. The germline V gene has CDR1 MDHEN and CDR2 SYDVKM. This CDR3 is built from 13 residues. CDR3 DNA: TGTGCCAGCAGCCTCGACAGCTCCTACGAGCAGTACTTC. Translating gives CASSLDSSYEQYF.

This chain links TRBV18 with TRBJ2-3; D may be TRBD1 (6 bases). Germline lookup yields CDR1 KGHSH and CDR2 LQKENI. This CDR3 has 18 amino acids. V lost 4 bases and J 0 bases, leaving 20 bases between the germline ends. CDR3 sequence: CASSRGVTGTPSTDTQYF. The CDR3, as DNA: TGTGCCAGCTCACGGGGCGTTACCGGGACACCTAGCACAGATACGCAGTATTTT.